This is a list of T cell receptor beta chains from one sample in a study of cytotoxic CD8 clonotypes in ibrutinib-treated CLL. Measured with immunoSEQ multiplex PCR; TCRdb has only the in-frame clones, and not every one. The sample records some 27,000 clones, roughly 59% being singletons. The starting material was PBMCs, obtained before ibrutinib treatment. These receptors all stem from a human donor with chronic lymphocytic leukemia. The conserved cysteine and the conserved F or W are not part of the CDR3 here.

TRBV7-2	TRBJ2-7	ASSLVSDHSSYEQY
TRBV9	TRBJ2-7	ASSAPGQPPYEQY
TRBV6-5	TRBJ2-7	ASSRLAGGSYEQY
TRBV6-5	TRBJ2-2	ASSYSPSDTGELF
TRBV5-4	TRBJ1-2	ASSLDRGMGGYT
TRBV7-6	TRBJ2-3	ASSLASRAADTQY
TRBV5-1	TRBJ1-2	ASSLVILGNYGYT
TRBV7-3	TRBJ2-5	ASRLGTGGMETQY
TRBV27	TRBJ1-5	ASSLSGPSNQPQH
TRBV2	TRBJ2-7	ASSGYRRGRGEQY
TRBV13	TRBJ2-3	ASSSNRQGANTQY
TRBV18	TRBJ1-5	ASSQRGELSNQPQH
TRBV5-6	TRBJ2-7	ASSTSRQRYYEQY
TRBV10-3	TRBJ1-2	AIRQALGYGYT
TRBV4-1	TRBJ2-7	ASSQGEGWEQY
TRBV19	TRBJ2-7	ASSIVGAGPHEQY